This T cell receptor (beta chain) derives from a study of OX40 agonist ivuxolimab in advanced cancers. Turning to the study itself: Patients were dosed intravenously with ivuxolimab at 0.01 to 10 mg/kg every 2 weeks.

As to this clone: The target antigen is unknown.

Libraries were prepared by immunoSEQ multiplex PCR; TCRdb keeps only in-frame clonotypes and omits some of them. This sample has some 72,000 clones, with around 93% found just once. Whole-study findings and limits: In a subset of nonresponders, normalized T-cell clonal expansion was also low. Partly responding patients at 0.1-3.0 mg/kg showed some of the smallest clonal expansion.

The ends were cut back, 4 bases at V and 4 bases at J, with 13 bases in the middle. This CDR3 region has 14 residues. CDR1 LGHNA and CDR2 YSLEER come from the germline V gene. The chain has TRBV4-3 and TRBJ1-2, with a tentative D call TRBD1 (6 bases). The sequence came from an adult with an advanced solid tumor such as melanoma, head and neck, liver or kidney cancer. The input for sequencing was CD4+ or CD8+ T cells sorted from blood, taken in a trial of the OX40 agonist ivuxolimab. Here the CDR3 DNA reads TGCGCCAGCAGCCTTTCAGACAGGAGCTATGGCTACACCTTC. Translated: CASSLSDRSYGYTF.